This TCR beta chain appears in the sequencing data of a study of technical replicates of blood from a few donors. Sequenced by immunoSEQ multiplex PCR; TCRdb stores in-frame clones only, minus some. The data show around 77,000 clones, with about nine tenths seen just once and approximately 0.4% held by the top ten. The sequencing input was T cells isolated from PBMCs. The sequence derives from a human donor in good health.

Here the CDR3 reads CASSPTPFYHQPQHF. The DNA of the CDR3 is TGTGCCAGCAGCCCGACACCATTCTACCATCAGCCCCAGCATTTT. J is TRBJ1-5 and V is TRBV7-2; D remains unclear. V was shortened by 5 bases and J by 5 bases, with 16 bases between the two germline ends. The CDR3 has 15 amino acids. In germline, CDR1 is SGHTA, CDR2 FQGNSA.